A selection of T cell receptor beta chains follows, all from one sample in a study of long-term antiretroviral therapy in people with HIV. The assay was immunoSEQ multiplex PCR, and TCRdb's table has in-frame clones only and misses some. This table has 17,000 or so clones, roughly 80% appearing once. The sample consisted of unsorted PBMCs, taken approximately 14 months before starting antiretroviral therapy. All receptors come from a man aged 25-45 years with HIV. Each CDR3 is given with its conserved first and last residue. A D gene is named only where the DNA matches it firmly. Size tells how often a clone was seen (once, few, many) or the class of an expanded clone, and some rows leave it out.

v_call	clone_size	d_call	j_call	cdr3_nt	cdr3_aa
TRBV9	NA	NA	TRBJ1-1	TGTGCCAGCAGCCAAGACATGAACACTGAAGCTTTCTTT	CASSQDMNTEAFF
TRBV12-5	NA	TRBD1	TRBJ1-2	TGTGCTAGTGCCCCGGGACAGGGGAACTATGGCTACACCTTC	CASAPGQGNYGYTF
TRBV9	NA	TRBD2	TRBJ2-3	TGTGCCAGCAGCGTAGAAGCTAGCGGGGGAGACACAGATACGCAGTATTTT	CASSVEASGGDTDTQYF
TRBV2	NA	NA	TRBJ2-7	TGTGCCAGCAGTGAGGCCAGGTCAGGCCTGAACTACGAGCAGTACTTC	CASSEARSGLNYEQYF
TRBV29-1	NA	NA	TRBJ2-4	TGCAGCCTGAGACTGGGGGTAGCCAAAAACATTCAGTACTTC	CSLRLGVAKNIQYF
TRBV6-1	NA	NA	TRBJ1-1	TGTGCCAGTCGCCGGGGGATTGAAGCTTTCTTT	CASRRGIEAFF
TRBV27	few	TRBD2	TRBJ2-7	TGTGCCAGCAGCTTCAGCGGGGGTCCCTCCTACGAGCAGTACTTC	CASSFSGGPSYEQYF
TRBV5-4	NA	NA	TRBJ2-7	TGTGCCAGCAGCTTTGGGTTGTACGAGCAGTACTTC	CASSFGLYEQYF
TRBV18	NA	NA	TRBJ2-7	TGTGCCAGCTCACTTCTAGAGAGCCCCTACGAGCAGTACTTC	CASSLLESPYEQYF
TRBV7-8	NA	NA	TRBJ1-5	TGTGCCGGAGGAGGGAATCTAAGGCATTTT	CAGGGNLRHF
TRBV7-3	NA	TRBD1	TRBJ1-1	TGTGCCAGCAGCCAGACAGGGAGGGGTGAAGCTTTCTTT	CASSQTGRGEAFF
TRBV27	NA	NA	TRBJ2-6	TGTGCCAGCAGTCCCAGAGGCTCTGGGGCCAACGTCCTGACTTTC	CASSPRGSGANVLTF
TRBV30	NA	NA	TRBJ1-3	TGTGCCTGGGAAACAGGTGGTGGAAACACCATATATTTT	CAWETGGGNTIYF
TRBV28	NA	TRBD1	TRBJ2-1	TGTGCCAGCAGTGTTACAGGGGGTCCCTACAATGAGCAGTTCTTC	CASSVTGGPYNEQFF
TRBV27	NA	NA	TRBJ1-4	TGTGCCAGCAGTTGGAAAGGAAATAATGAAAAACTGTTTTTT	CASSWKGNNEKLFF
TRBV6-5	NA	NA	TRBJ1-1	TGTGCCAGCAGACGTCAGGGAAAAGCTTTCTTT	CASRRQGKAFF
TRBV7-9	NA	NA	TRBJ2-3	TGTGCCAGCAGCTTAGCGGGGTTTGATACGCAGTATTTT	CASSLAGFDTQYF
TRBV2	NA	NA	TRBJ1-5	TGTGCCAGCAGTGAACCAGGGGTGGGCAATCAGCCCCAGCATTTT	CASSEPGVGNQPQHF